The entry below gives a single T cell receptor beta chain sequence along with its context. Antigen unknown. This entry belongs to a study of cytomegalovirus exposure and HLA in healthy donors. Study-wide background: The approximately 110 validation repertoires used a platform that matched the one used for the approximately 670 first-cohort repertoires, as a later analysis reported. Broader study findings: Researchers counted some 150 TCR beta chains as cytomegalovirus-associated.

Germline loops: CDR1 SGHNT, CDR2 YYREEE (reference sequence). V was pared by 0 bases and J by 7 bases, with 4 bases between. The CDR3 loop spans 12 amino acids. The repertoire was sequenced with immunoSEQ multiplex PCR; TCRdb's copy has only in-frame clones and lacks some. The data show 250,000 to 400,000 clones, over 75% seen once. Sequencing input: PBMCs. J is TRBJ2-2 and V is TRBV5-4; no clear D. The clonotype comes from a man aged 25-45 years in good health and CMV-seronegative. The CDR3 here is CASSLAVGELFF. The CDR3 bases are TGTGCCAGCAGCTTGGCCGTCGGGGAGCTGTTTTTT.